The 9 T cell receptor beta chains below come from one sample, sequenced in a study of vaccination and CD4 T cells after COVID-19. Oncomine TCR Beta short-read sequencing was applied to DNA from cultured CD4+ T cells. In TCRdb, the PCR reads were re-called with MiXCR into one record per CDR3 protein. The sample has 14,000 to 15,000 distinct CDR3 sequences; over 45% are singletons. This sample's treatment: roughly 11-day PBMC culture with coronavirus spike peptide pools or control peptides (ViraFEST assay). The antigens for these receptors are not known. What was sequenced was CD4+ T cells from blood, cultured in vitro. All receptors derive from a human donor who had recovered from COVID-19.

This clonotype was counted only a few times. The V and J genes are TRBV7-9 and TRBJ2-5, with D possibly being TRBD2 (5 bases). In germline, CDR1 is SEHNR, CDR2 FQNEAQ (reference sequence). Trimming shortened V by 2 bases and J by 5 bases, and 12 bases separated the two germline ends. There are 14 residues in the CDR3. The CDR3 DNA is TGTGCCAGCAGCTTAACGGACGGGATTGAGACCCAGTACTTC. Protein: CASSLTDGIETQYF.

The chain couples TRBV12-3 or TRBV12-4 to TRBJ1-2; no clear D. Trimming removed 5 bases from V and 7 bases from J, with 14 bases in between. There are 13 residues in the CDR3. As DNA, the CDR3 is TGTGCCAGCAGTCGAAGCGGGAGCTCTGGCTACACCTTC. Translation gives CASSRSGSSGYTF.

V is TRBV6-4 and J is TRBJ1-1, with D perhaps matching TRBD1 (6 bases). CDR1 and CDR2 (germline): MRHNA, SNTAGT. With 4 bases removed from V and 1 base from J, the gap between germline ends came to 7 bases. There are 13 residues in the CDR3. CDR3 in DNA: TGTGCCAGCAGTGGACAGGCGAACACTGAAGCTTTCTTT. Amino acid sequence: CASSGQANTEAFF.

Here the CDR3 DNA reads TGCAGTGCTAGTCCAGGGGCCTCCTACGAGCAGTACTTC. Amino acid sequence: CSASPGASYEQYF. V and J are TRBV20-1 and TRBJ2-7, with D possibly matching TRBD1 (6 bases). The CDR3 has 13 amino acids. Germline lookup yields CDR1 DFQATT and CDR2 SNEGSKA (reference sequence). Trimming took 3 bases from V and 0 from J, leaving 9 bases between them.

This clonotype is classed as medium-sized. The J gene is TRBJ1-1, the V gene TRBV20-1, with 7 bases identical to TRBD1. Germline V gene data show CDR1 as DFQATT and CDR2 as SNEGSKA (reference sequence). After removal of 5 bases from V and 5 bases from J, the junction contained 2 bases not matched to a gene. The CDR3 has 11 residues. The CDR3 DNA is TGCAGTGCTCCACAGGGGACTGAAGCTTTCTTT. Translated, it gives CSAPQGTEAFF.

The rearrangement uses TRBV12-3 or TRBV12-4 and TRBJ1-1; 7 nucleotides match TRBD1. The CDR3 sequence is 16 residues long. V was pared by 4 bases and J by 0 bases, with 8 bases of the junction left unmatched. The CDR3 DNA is TGTGCCAGCAGTTACCCGACAGGGTTATTGAACACTGAAGCTTTCTTT. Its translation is CASSYPTGLLNTEAFF.

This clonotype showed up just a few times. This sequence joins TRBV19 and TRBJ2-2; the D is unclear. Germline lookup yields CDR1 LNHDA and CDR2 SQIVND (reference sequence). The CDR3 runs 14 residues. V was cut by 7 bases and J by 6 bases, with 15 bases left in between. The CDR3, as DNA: TGTGCCAGTACCTACGCTGGGGTTCCCGGGGAGCTGTTTTTT. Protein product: CASTYAGVPGELFF.

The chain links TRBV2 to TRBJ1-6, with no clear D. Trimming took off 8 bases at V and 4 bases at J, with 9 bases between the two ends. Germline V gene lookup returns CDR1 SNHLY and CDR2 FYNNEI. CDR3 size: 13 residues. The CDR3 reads CASVLRYNSPLHF. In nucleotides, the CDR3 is TGTGCCAGCGTACTACGTTATAATTCACCCCTCCACTTT.

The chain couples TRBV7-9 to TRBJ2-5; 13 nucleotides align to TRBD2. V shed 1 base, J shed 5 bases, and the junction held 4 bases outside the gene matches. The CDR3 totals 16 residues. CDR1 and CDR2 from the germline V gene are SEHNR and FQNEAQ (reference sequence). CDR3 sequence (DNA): TGTGCCAGCAGCTTAGGAAGGACTAGCGGGAGTGAGACCCAGTACTTC. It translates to CASSLGRTSGSETQYF.